These T cell receptor beta chains were read from a single sample in a study of blood T cell repertoires in COVID-19. The repertoire was sequenced with immunoSEQ multiplex PCR; TCRdb's copy has only in-frame clones and lacks some. The sample has about 80,000 clones; 82% are singletons. Sequenced material: peripheral blood. These receptors all come from a man in his fifties or sixties with acute or convalescent COVID-19. Each CDR3 is given with its conserved first and last residue. D genes are given only for firm matches. For some rows the clone size is stated as once, few or many, or as a class when expanded; others skip it.

v_gene	j_gene	abundance	d_gene	CDR3aa	CDR3nt
TRBV5-5	TRBJ2-3	once	.	CASSLLGGASTDTQYF	TGTGCCAGCAGCTTGTTGGGGGGAGCTAGCACAGATACGCAGTATTTT
TRBV9	TRBJ2-1	once	.	CASSVTSLYNEQFF	TGTGCCAGCAGCGTCACTTCACTTTACAATGAGCAGTTCTTC
TRBV10-3	TRBJ2-3	.	TRBD1	CAISEQGALTDTQYF	TGTGCCATCAGTGAGCAGGGGGCCTTGACAGATACGCAGTATTTT
TRBV3-1/TRBV3-2	TRBJ2-5	.	.	CASSSLGGAAETQYF	TGTGCCAGCAGCTCTCTAGGGGGGGCCGCAGAGACCCAGTACTTC
TRBV28	TRBJ1-1	.	.	CASSSPSGRTEAFF	TGTGCCAGCAGTTCCCCCAGCGGTAGGACTGAAGCTTTCTTT
TRBV28	TRBJ2-5	.	.	CASSSLMGGETQYF	TGTGCCAGCAGTTCCCTAATGGGGGGAGAGACCCAGTACTTC
TRBV7-6	TRBJ2-7	few	TRBD1	CASSLARQGREQYF	TGTGCCAGCAGCTTAGCGAGACAGGGAAGGGAGCAGTACTTC
TRBV7-8	TRBJ2-1	.	TRBD2	CASVGLVSYNEQFF	TGTGCCAGCGTGGGACTAGTCTCCTACAATGAGCAGTTCTTC
TRBV5-1	TRBJ2-5	.	TRBD2	CASSSGLAGGRETQYF	TGCGCCAGCAGCTCGGGACTAGCGGGGGGACGAGAGACCCAGTACTTC
TRBV19	TRBJ2-7	.	TRBD2	CASRSGASSYEQYF	TGTGCCAGTAGAAGCGGGGCTAGCTCCTACGAGCAGTACTTC
TRBV2	TRBJ2-3	.	TRBD2	CASSEGAGGPTDTQYF	TGTGCCAGCAGTGAAGGGGCGGGAGGGCCTACAGATACGCAGTATTTT
TRBV3-1/TRBV3-2	TRBJ2-3	.	.	CASSQRQGLTDTQYF	TGTGCCAGCAGCCAAAGACAGGGACTCACAGATACGCAGTATTTT
TRBV11-2	TRBJ2-7	.	TRBD1	CASSSPGQGIYEQYF	TGTGCCAGCAGCTCTCCGGGACAGGGGATATACGAGCAGTACTTC
TRBV27	TRBJ2-1	once	TRBD2	CASSSLASGSAYNEQFF	TGTGCCAGCAGTTCCCTAGCTAGCGGGAGTGCCTACAATGAGCAGTTCTTC
TRBV19	TRBJ1-5	.	.	CASSSDQGGGQPQHF	TGTGCCAGTAGTAGCGACCAGGGTGGTGGTCAGCCCCAGCATTTT
TRBV7-9	TRBJ1-1	few	TRBD1	CASSITGGWTEAFF	TGTGCCAGCAGCATCACAGGGGGTTGGACTGAAGCTTTCTTT
TRBV7-8	TRBJ1-5	.	.	CASSIEGQLTNQPQHF	TGTGCCAGCAGCATTGAAGGACAGTTAACGAATCAGCCCCAGCATTTT
TRBV5-1	TRBJ2-3	.	TRBD2	CASLAGDTDTQYF	TGCGCCAGCCTAGCGGGCGACACAGATACGCAGTATTTT
TRBV14	TRBJ2-6	.	.	CASSQVGGLPGANVLTF	TGTGCCAGCAGCCAAGTAGGAGGCCTCCCTGGGGCCAACGTCCTGACTTTC
TRBV30	TRBJ2-1	.	TRBD2	CALSGSSYNEQFF	TGTGCCCTGAGCGGGAGCTCCTACAATGAGCAGTTCTTC
TRBV5-6	TRBJ1-1	.	.	CASSLYTGMNTEAFF	TGTGCCAGCAGCTTGTACACAGGGATGAACACTGAAGCTTTCTTT
TRBV28	TRBJ2-2	once	.	CASSSLGAVRTGELFF	TGTGCCAGCAGCTCATTAGGGGCCGTCCGGACCGGGGAGCTGTTTTTT
TRBV25-1	TRBJ2-3	.	.	CASSEFGGADTQYF	TGTGCCAGCAGTGAATTCGGAGGGGCAGATACGCAGTATTTT
TRBV4-1	TRBJ1-4	.	.	CASSPREFNEKLFF	TGCGCCAGCAGCCCCCGGGAGTTTAATGAAAAACTGTTTTTT
TRBV19	TRBJ2-5	.	.	CATSDSWGRVETQYF	TGTGCCACCTCTGACTCTTGGGGGCGGGTAGAGACCCAGTACTTC
TRBV4-1	TRBJ2-4	.	.	CASSLGVENIQYF	TGCGCCAGCAGCCTAGGAGTGGAAAACATTCAGTACTTC
TRBV7-6	TRBJ2-5	.	.	CASSFLAGAWETQYF	TGTGCCAGCAGCTTTTTGGCTGGGGCTTGGGAGACCCAGTACTTC
TRBV12-3/TRBV12-4	TRBJ1-6	.	.	CASSSAANSPLHF	TGTGCCAGCAGTTCGGCGGCGAATTCACCCCTCCACTTT
TRBV11-1	TRBJ1-3	.	.	CASSSTATSGNTIYF	TGTGCCAGCAGCTCGACAGCTACCTCTGGAAACACCATATATTTT
TRBV5-4	TRBJ2-3	once	TRBD2	CASSLVAGVDTQYF	TGTGCCAGCAGCTTGGTAGCGGGAGTGGATACGCAGTATTTT
TRBV3-1/TRBV3-2	TRBJ2-5	.	.	CASSQASGQGGETQYF	TGTGCCAGCAGCCAAGCCTCCGGACAGGGAGGGGAGACCCAGTACTTC
TRBV11-2	TRBJ1-6	.	TRBD1	CASSPQGERSPLHF	TGTGCCAGCAGCCCCCAGGGGGAGAGGTCACCCCTCCACTTT
TRBV7-8	TRBJ2-7	few	.	CASSPVGAGVGEQYF	TGTGCCAGCAGCCCCGTGGGGGCGGGAGTAGGCGAGCAGTACTTC
TRBV3-1/TRBV3-2	TRBJ1-2	.	.	CASSQSSGINYGYTF	TGTGCCAGCAGCCAAAGCTCGGGGATTAACTATGGCTACACCTTC
TRBV24-1	TRBJ2-2	.	.	CATRLAGELFF	TGTGCCACCCGGTTGGCCGGGGAGCTGTTTTTT
TRBV9	TRBJ1-6	.	.	CASSVGTASSYNSPLHF	TGTGCCAGCAGCGTAGGGACAGCAAGCTCCTATAATTCACCCCTCCACTTT
TRBV18	TRBJ2-5	.	.	CASSPLKAGQETQYF	TGTGCCAGCTCACCACTGAAGGCAGGTCAAGAGACCCAGTACTTC
TRBV19	TRBJ2-7	.	TRBD1	CASSRRDRPYEQYF	TGTGCCAGTAGTAGAAGGGACAGACCCTACGAGCAGTACTTC
TRBV10-3	TRBJ1-4	.	TRBD1	CATKGARSDEKLFF	TGTGCCACGAAGGGGGCGCGGTCGGATGAAAAACTGTTTTTT